These 23 T cell receptor beta chains share one sample of origin, sequenced in a study of cytomegalovirus exposure and HLA in healthy donors. Some clones are missing from TCRdb's copy, which holds only in-frame ones; the method was immunoSEQ multiplex PCR. Of 200,000 or so clones listed, approximately 87% are singletons. The specimen was PBMCs. The receptor source for this set is a woman aged 18-29 years in good health and CMV-seronegative.

The chain recombines TRBV5-8 with TRBJ1-5; D ambiguous. Per germline, CDR1 SGHTS and CDR2 YDEGEE. The V gene lost 5 bases and the J gene lost 5 bases, with 17 bases spanning the gap. This CDR3 is built from 15 residues. The CDR3 is CASSIVGLYHQPQHF. CDR3 sequence (DNA): TGTGCCAGCAGTATTGTCGGGCTCTACCATCAGCCCCAGCATTTT.

The CDR3: CASSLEAGALDEQYF. CDR3 nucleotides: TGTGCCAGCAGCTTAGAGGCGGGTGCTCTTGACGAGCAGTACTTC. The gene calls are TRBV11-2 and TRBJ2-7; D might be TRBD2 (5 bases). V lost 0 bases and J lost 5, with 14 bases in between. This CDR3 has 15 amino acids. CDR1 and CDR2 (germline): SGHAT, FQNNGV.

V is TRBV5-6 and J is TRBJ1-1; D unresolved. Trimming pared 6 bases from V and 1 base from J, leaving 19 bases between. CDR1 and CDR2 (germline): SGHDT, YYEEEE. CDR3 length: 16 residues. The chain's CDR3 is CASTFKELPGNTEAFF. DNA of the CDR3: TGTGCCAGCACCTTCAAGGAGTTGCCAGGGAACACTGAAGCTTTCTTT.

The rearrangement links TRBV2 to TRBJ2-2, with TRBD2 identical over 11 bases. Germline assignment: CDR1 SNHLY and CDR2 FYNNEI. With 5 bases clipped from V and 7 bases from J, the junction kept 6 bases outside the gene matches. CDR3 size: 15 residues. CDR3 amino acids: CASSIAGGPVGELFF. The CDR3, as DNA: TGTGCCAGCAGTATAGCGGGGGGGCCTGTCGGGGAGCTGTTTTTT. Looking up the rest from reference TRBV2 and TRBJ2-2 gives the full variable domain: EPEVTQTPSHQVTQMGQEVILRCVPISNHLYFYWYRQILGQKVEFLVSFYNNEISEKSEIFDDQFSVERPDGSNFTLKIRSTKLEDSAMYFCASSIAGGPVGELFFGEGSRLTVL.

This sequence joins TRBV14 and TRBJ1-2; D not resolved. This CDR3 has 14 residues. Per the germline V gene, CDR1 is SGHDN and CDR2 is FVKESK. V lost 0 bases, J lost 4 bases, and 9 bases lay in between. The CDR3 here is CASSQDLPSYGYTF. The CDR3 nucleotides read TGTGCCAGCAGCCAAGATCTCCCATCCTATGGCTACACCTTC.

V is TRBV29-1 and J is TRBJ2-1, with 7 bases that match TRBD1. The length of the CDR3 is 11 residues. Germline lookup yields CDR1 SQVTM and CDR2 ANQGSEA. Trimming took 7 bases from V and 14 from J; bases not matched to a gene: 11. CDR3 in amino acids: CSAFRDSIEFF. CDR3 coding DNA: TGCAGCGCTTTCCGGGACAGTATTGAGTTCTTC.

CDR3 sequence reads: CACQSPQPYTGELFF. Here the CDR3 DNA reads TGTGCCTGCCAATCCCCACAGCCCTACACCGGGGAGCTGTTTTTT. The gene calls are TRBV30 and TRBJ2-2; D not resolved. CDR3 size: 15 residues. Germline CDR1 GTSNPN, CDR2 SVGIG (reference sequence). V lost 6 bases to trimming and J lost 3 bases, with 17 bases between them.

V gene TRBV9 combines with J gene TRBJ2-1; possibly TRBD1 or TRBD2 for D (5 bases each). Deletions cut 3 bases from V and 9 bases from J, with 10 bases between. Germline V CDR1 and CDR2: SGDLS, YYNGEE. The CDR3 covers 12 residues. The CDR3 region has the DNA TGTGCCAGCAGCGCCTTAGGGACTGAGCAGTTCTTC. This sequence encodes CASSALGTEQFF.

J is TRBJ2-1 and V is TRBV7-9; D is ambiguous. V shed 6 bases and J shed 8 bases, with 11 bases lying between them. CDR1 is SEHNR, CDR2 FQNEAQ, per germline (reference sequence). The CDR3 length is 12 residues. The DNA of the CDR3 is TGTGCCAGCAGTAGGGTTGACGATGAGCAGTTCTTC. Translating gives CASSRVDDEQFF.

The chain joins TRBV2 to TRBJ1-5; 7 bases fit TRBD1. In germline, CDR1 is SNHLY, CDR2 FYNNEI. The V and J ends lost 7 bases and 10 bases, in that order; junction bases with no gene match: 19. The CDR3 extends over 16 amino acids. CDR3 DNA: TGTGCCAGCAAGGCCCACTTACAGGGGCCCCTTCCCCCCCAGCATTTT. Its translation: CASKAHLQGPLPPQHF.

This clone is a singleton in its sample. The DNA for the CDR3 is TGTGCCAGCAGCCCCCAGGGGGTCCGCGAGCAGTACTTC. It yields the protein CASSPQGVREQYF. The V gene is TRBV6-5, the J gene TRBJ2-7; the match to TRBD1 covers 7 bases. The trim removed 6 bases at V and 6 bases at J, leaving 8 bases unmatched. Germline V gene lookup returns CDR1 MNHEY and CDR2 SVGAGI. This CDR3 is 13 amino acids long.

The chain joins TRBV29-1 to TRBJ2-1; TRBD1 agrees at 8 bases. Germline V gene sequence: CDR1 SQVTM, CDR2 ANQGSEA. With 2 bases clipped from V and 6 bases from J, the junction kept 3 bases outside the gene matches. The CDR3 loop spans 13 amino acids. CDR3 loop: CSVEQGAGNEQFF. In DNA form, the CDR3 reads TGCAGCGTTGAACAGGGGGCCGGCAATGAGCAGTTCTTC.

The chain's CDR3 is CASSGQGVYTEAFF. The DNA of the CDR3 is TGTGCCAGCAGTGGACAGGGGGTGTACACTGAAGCTTTCTTT. This chain links TRBV6-5 with TRBJ1-1, with 10 bases lining up with TRBD1. This CDR3 is 14 amino acids long. J lost 3 bases, V lost 5 bases, and 3 bases had no gene match. Germline V gives CDR1 MNHEY, CDR2 SVGAGI.

The genes are TRBV7-6 and TRBJ2-1; D is possibly TRBD2 (5 bases). The CDR3 runs 13 residues. Trimming took off 5 bases at V and 5 bases at J, with 10 bases between the two ends. Looked up from germline, CDR1 is SGHVS and CDR2 is FNYEAQ. CDR3 DNA: TGTGCCAGCAGCCGCGGGCCCAACAATGAGCAGTTCTTC. This gives the protein CASSRGPNNEQFF.

As concerns this clone: Additional DNA sequences in this sample encode the identical CDR3. The J gene is TRBJ1-5, the V gene TRBV30; D is possibly TRBD1 (5 bases). CDR3 length equals 13 residues. Germline CDR1 reads GTSNPN; CDR2 reads SVGIG (reference sequence). V lost 0 bases and J 2 bases, leaving 5 bases between the germline ends. CDR3 sequence: CAWSVQGNQPQHF. Here the CDR3 DNA reads TGTGCCTGGAGTGTACAGGGCAATCAGCCCCAGCATTTT.

The chain employs TRBV6-1 and TRBJ2-3; 8 nucleotides line up with TRBD1. From germline, CDR1 is MNHNS and CDR2 SASEGT. After removal of 2 bases from V and 5 bases from J, the junction contained 9 bases not matched to a gene. The length of the CDR3 is 16 residues. CDR3 loop: CASSEIPRGQGDTQYF. CDR3 sequence (DNA): TGTGCCAGCAGTGAAATCCCCAGGGGGCAGGGAGATACGCAGTATTTT.

The V call is TRBV9, the J call TRBJ2-3; no reliable D call. The CDR3 is 13 amino acids. V was cut by 3 bases and J by 0 bases, with 5 bases left in between. Germline V gene lookup returns CDR1 SGDLS and CDR2 YYNGEE. The CDR3 nucleotides read TGTGCCAGCAGCGGAGTAAGCACAGATACGCAGTATTTT. Its translation is CASSGVSTDTQYF.

This CDR3 is CASSLRTEQETQYF. CDR3 nucleotide sequence: TGTGCCAGCAGCCTACGGACCGAACAAGAGACCCAGTACTTC. V usage is TRBV13 and J usage is TRBJ2-5; D unresolved. V shed 5 bases and J shed 2 bases, with 12 bases lying between them. The CDR3 consists of 14 residues. The germline V gene has CDR1 PRHDT and CDR2 FYEKMQ (reference sequence).

V is TRBV7-9 and J is TRBJ1-4; weak D call: TRBD1 (5 bases). V gave up 3 bases and J gave up 7 bases, with 21 bases separating them. The germline V gene has CDR1 SEHNR and CDR2 FQNEAQ (reference sequence). This CDR3 has 17 amino acids. The CDR3 reads CASSLRANQGRAEKLFF. The CDR3 nucleotides are TGTGCCAGCAGCTTGCGTGCAAACCAGGGTAGGGCTGAAAAACTGTTTTTT.

This clone was recorded once. The CDR3 sequence: CASSAGVGGYTF. As DNA, the CDR3 is TGTGCCAGCAGCGCAGGGGTCGGCGGCTACACCTTC. V is TRBV9 and J is TRBJ1-2, with a possible D match to TRBD1 (6 bases). The germline V and J ends were trimmed by 3 bases and 8 bases, with 11 bases remaining between them. CDR3 length: 12 amino acids. Germline V gene lookup returns CDR1 SGDLS and CDR2 YYNGEE.

This clone has only a few counts. V usage is TRBV30 and J usage is TRBJ2-7, with a possible D match to TRBD2 (5 bases). The CDR3 runs to 11 residues. Looked up from germline, CDR1 is GTSNPN and CDR2 is SVGIG (reference sequence). V was shortened by 4 bases and J by 3 bases, with 7 bases between the two germline ends. The DNA of the CDR3 is TGTGCCTGGAAGAGGGACTACGAGCAGTACTTC. This gives the protein CAWKRDYEQYF.

The chain joins TRBV6-5 to TRBJ2-7; D might be TRBD1 (5 bases). V was clipped by 6 bases and J by 4 bases, with 16 bases between them. The germline V gene has CDR1 MNHEY and CDR2 SVGAGI. This CDR3 spans 14 amino acids. CDR3 residues: CASSFLGRAYEQYF. The DNA of the CDR3 is TGTGCCAGCAGCTTTCTTGGCAGGGCTTACGAGCAGTACTTC.

V and J are TRBV4-1 and TRBJ1-2; a possible D gene is TRBD1 (6 bases). Trimming removed 0 bases at V and 2 bases at J, with 16 bases between. Germline lookup yields CDR1 MGHRA and CDR2 YSYEKL. The CDR3 has 17 amino acids. The CDR3 region is CASSQEGRGAKNYGYTF. The CDR3 nucleotides read TGCGCCAGCAGCCAAGAGGGTCGGGGGGCGAAGAACTATGGCTACACCTTC.